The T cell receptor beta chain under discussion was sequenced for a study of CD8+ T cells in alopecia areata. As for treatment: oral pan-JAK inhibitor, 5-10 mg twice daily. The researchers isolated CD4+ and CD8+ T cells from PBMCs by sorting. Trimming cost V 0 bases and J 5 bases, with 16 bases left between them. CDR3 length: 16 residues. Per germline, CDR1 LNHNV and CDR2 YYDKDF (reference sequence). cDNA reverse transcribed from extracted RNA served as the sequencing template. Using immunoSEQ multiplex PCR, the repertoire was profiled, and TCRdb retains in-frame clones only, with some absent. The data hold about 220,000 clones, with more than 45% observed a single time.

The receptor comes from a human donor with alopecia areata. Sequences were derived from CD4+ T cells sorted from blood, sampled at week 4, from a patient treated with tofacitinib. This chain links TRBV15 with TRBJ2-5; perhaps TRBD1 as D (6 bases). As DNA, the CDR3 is TGTGCCACCAGCAGAGATGGGGGCTCAGGGCTGGAGACCCAGTACTTC. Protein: CATSRDGGSGLETQYF. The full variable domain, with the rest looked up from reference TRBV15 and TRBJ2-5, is DAMVIQNPRYQVTQFGKPVTLSCSQTLNHNVMYWYQQKSSQAPKLLFHYYDKDFNNEADTPDNFQSRRPNTSFCFLDIRSPGLGDTAMYLCATSRDGGSGLETQYFGPGTRLLVL.